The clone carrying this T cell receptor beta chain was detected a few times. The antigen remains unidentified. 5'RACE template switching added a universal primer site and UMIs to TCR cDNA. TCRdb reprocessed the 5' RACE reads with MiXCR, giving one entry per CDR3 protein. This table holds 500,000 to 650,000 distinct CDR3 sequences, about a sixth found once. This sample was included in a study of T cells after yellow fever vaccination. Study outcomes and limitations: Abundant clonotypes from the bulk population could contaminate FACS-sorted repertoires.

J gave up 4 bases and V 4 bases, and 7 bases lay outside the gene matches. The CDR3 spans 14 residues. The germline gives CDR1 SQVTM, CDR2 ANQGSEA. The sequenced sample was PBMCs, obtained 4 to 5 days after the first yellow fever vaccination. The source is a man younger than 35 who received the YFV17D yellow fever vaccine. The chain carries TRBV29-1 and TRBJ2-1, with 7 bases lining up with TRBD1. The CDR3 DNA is TGCAGCGTTGGACCCCGGGACAGTTACAATGAGCAGTTCTTC. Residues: CSVGPRDSYNEQFF.